These T cell receptor beta chains were read from a single sample in a study of shared T cell receptors in the human thymus. Repertoires were generated with immunoSEQ multiplex PCR, while TCRdb's copy carries only in-frame clones and drops some. The data contain just under 550,000 clones, about four fifths of them singletons. These data were also filed under a second study, of human thymus T cells.

Sequenced input: thymocytes. The receptor set was obtained from a boy under three years old with a congenital heart defect. The CDR3 runs from the conserved cysteine through the conserved F or W. D genes are given only for firm matches. Clone size is given for some rows only: seen once, a few or many times, or a class if the clone is expanded.

d_call clone_size j_call v_call cdr3_nt cdr3_aa
TRBD1 few TRBJ2-7 TRBV11-2 TGTGCCAGCAGCGTTTCCGGGACAGGCTACGAGCAGTACTTC CASSVSGTGYEQYF
- - TRBJ1-2 TRBV12-5 TGTGCTAGTGGTTTGGCAAATGGCTACACCTTC CASGLANGYTF
TRBD2 - TRBJ2-3 TRBV2 TGTGCCAGCACCCCTAGGACCGGGACTAGCTCGAGAATGACAGATACGCAGTATTTT CASTPRTGTSSRMTDTQYF
TRBD2 - TRBJ2-1 TRBV11-2 TGTGCCAGCAGCCCCGTGCTAGCGGGGGCCTACAATGAGCAGTTCTTC CASSPVLAGAYNEQFF
- - TRBJ2-7 TRBV6-6 TGTGCCAGCAGCAGGGAAGGGACTTCCCCCTACGAGCAGTACTTC CASSREGTSPYEQYF
- - TRBJ2-7 TRBV7-2 TGTGCCAGCAGCCCCGGTAGTCTCTACGAGCAGTACTTC CASSPGSLYEQYF
- - TRBJ2-5 TRBV5-8 TGTGCCAGCAGCTTCCCCGCGGCTGGGACTTACCAAGAGACCCAGTACTTC CASSFPAAGTYQETQYF
- - TRBJ2-7 TRBV5-4 TGTGCCAGCAGCTTGGAAAAAGCCCGACAGGACTCGAAGGCCTACGAGCAGTACTTC CASSLEKARQDSKAYEQYF
TRBD1 - TRBJ2-7 TRBV27 TGTGCCAGCAGGCCTCGGACAGGAATCTCCTACGAGCAGTACTTC CASRPRTGISYEQYF
- - TRBJ2-3 TRBV5-8 TGTGCCAGCAGCTGGAAACGGGTTTTTAGCACAGATACGCAGTATTTT CASSWKRVFSTDTQYF
- once TRBJ1-3 TRBV2 TGTGCCAGCAGCCCGGACAGCGGTAGAAACACCATATATTTT CASSPDSGRNTIYF
- - TRBJ2-1 TRBV7-9 TGTGCCAGCAGCTTCACCCTAGGGGGGGACTACAATGAGCAGTTCTTC CASSFTLGGDYNEQFF
- - TRBJ2-7 TRBV7-2 TGTGCCAGCAGCTCGGGACTTACATCCTACGAGCAGTACTTC CASSSGLTSYEQYF
- - TRBJ2-2 TRBV5-1 TGCGCCAGCCAGGGGAAGGGCCCCAACACCGGGGAGCTGTTTTTT CASQGKGPNTGELFF
TRBD1 few TRBJ1-1 TRBV9 TGTGCCAGCAGCCCAATACAGGGGGCGTCCACTGAAGCTTTCTTT CASSPIQGASTEAFF
TRBD1 few TRBJ1-2 TRBV11-2 TGTGCCAGCAGCTCTGGGACAGGGGCTAACTATGGCTACACCTTC CASSSGTGANYGYTF
- - TRBJ2-4 TRBV4-1 TGCGCCAGCAGCCAAGGGCTGCAAGCCAAAAACATTCAGTACTTC CASSQGLQAKNIQYF
TRBD2 - TRBJ2-5 TRBV2 TGTGCCATCAGACTAGCGGGAGTGGAGACCCAGTACTTC CAIRLAGVETQYF
TRBD1 - TRBJ2-7 TRBV7-9 TGTGCCAGCAGCCCCTACAGGGGATCCTACGAGCAGTACTTC CASSPYRGSYEQYF
- - TRBJ1-2 TRBV28 TGTGCCAGCAGGGACGTGGCAGGGAACTATGGCTACACCTTC CASRDVAGNYGYTF
- - TRBJ2-7 TRBV6-5 TGTGCCAGCAGTTACAAGCAGGGGACCTACGAGCAGTACTTC CASSYKQGTYEQYF
- - TRBJ2-6 TRBV6-5 TGTGCCAGCAGTTCCCGGTTCGACTCTGGGGCCAACGTCCTGACTTTC CASSSRFDSGANVLTF
TRBD1 - TRBJ1-1 TRBV14 TGTGCCAGCAGCAGGAGACAGGGGCGCACTGAAGCTTTCTTT CASSRRQGRTEAFF
- - TRBJ2-7 TRBV5-6 TGTGCCAGCAGCTTGTCACAGCTCACTGCCAGCGAGCAGTACTTC CASSLSQLTASEQYF
- - TRBJ1-2 TRBV14 TGTGCCAGCAGCCAAGTCACTGGACATTACTATGGCTACACCTTC CASSQVTGHYYGYTF
TRBD1 - TRBJ1-6 TRBV5-4 TGTGCCAGCAGCTCTGGGACAGGGGTAAATTCACCCCTCCACTTT CASSSGTGVNSPLHF
TRBD1 - TRBJ2-6 TRBV15 TGTGCCACCAGCAGGACCGATAAGGGGGCCTCTGGGGCCAACGTCCTGACTTTC CATSRTDKGASGANVLTF
- - TRBJ1-1 TRBV6-5 TGTGCCAGCAGTTCAAACACAGGGTTGGCTTTCTTT CASSSNTGLAFF
- - TRBJ2-3 TRBV7-9 TGTGCCAGCAGCTTACGACTCCATGGGTGCACAGATACGCAGTATTTT CASSLRLHGCTDTQYF
TRBD2 once TRBJ2-7 TRBV28 TGTGCCAGCAGCACACGGGGGGGGGAGTTATGGCGCGAGCAGTACTTC CASSTRGGELWREQYF
- - TRBJ2-5 TRBV11-2 TGTGCCAGCAGCTTAAGGGGGGGTGAGACCCAGTACTTC CASSLRGGETQYF